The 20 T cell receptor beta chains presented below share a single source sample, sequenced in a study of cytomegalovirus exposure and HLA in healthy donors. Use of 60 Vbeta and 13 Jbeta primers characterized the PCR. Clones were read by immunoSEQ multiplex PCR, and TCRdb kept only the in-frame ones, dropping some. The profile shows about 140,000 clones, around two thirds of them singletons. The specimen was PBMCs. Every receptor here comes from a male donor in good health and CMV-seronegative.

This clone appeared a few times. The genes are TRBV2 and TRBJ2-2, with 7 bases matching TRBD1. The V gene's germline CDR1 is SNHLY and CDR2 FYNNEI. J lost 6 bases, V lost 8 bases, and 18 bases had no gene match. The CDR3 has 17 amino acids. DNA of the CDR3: TGTGCCAGCCCCCTACGACGACAGGGTCAATGGTCCGGGGAGCTGTTTTTT. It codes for CASPLRRQGQWSGELFF.

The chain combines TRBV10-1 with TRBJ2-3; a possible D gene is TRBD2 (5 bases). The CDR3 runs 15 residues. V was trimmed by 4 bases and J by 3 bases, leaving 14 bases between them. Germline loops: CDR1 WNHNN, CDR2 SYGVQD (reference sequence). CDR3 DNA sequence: TGCGCCAGCAGTGGGGAGTTGGGAGAGACAGATACGCAGTATTTT. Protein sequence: CASSGELGETDTQYF.

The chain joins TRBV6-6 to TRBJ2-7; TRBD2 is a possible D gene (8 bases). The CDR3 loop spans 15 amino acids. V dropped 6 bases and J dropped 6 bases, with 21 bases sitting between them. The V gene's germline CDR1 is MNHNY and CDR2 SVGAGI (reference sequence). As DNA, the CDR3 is TGTGCCAGCAGCTATCCCGGGAGGGGGCGCCTCGAGCAGTACTTC. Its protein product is CASSYPGRGRLEQYF.

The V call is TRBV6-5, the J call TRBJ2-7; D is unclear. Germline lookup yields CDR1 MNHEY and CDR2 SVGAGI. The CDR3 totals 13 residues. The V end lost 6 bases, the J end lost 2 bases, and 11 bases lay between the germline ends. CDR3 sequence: CASSRTPAYEQYF. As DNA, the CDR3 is TGTGCCAGCAGCCGTACCCCAGCCTACGAGCAGTACTTC.

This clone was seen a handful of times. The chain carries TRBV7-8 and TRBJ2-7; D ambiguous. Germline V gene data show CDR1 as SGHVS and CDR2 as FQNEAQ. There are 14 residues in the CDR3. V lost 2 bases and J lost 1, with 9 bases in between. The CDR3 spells CASSLLAWSYEQYF. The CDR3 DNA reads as TGTGCCAGCAGCTTATTGGCTTGGTCCTACGAGCAGTACTTC. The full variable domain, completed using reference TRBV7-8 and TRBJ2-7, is GAGVSQSPRYKVAKRGQDVALRCDPISGHVSLFWYQQALGQGPEFLTYFQNEAQLDKSGLPSDRFFAERPEGSVSTLKIQRTQQEDSAVYLCASSLLAWSYEQYFGPGTRLTVT.

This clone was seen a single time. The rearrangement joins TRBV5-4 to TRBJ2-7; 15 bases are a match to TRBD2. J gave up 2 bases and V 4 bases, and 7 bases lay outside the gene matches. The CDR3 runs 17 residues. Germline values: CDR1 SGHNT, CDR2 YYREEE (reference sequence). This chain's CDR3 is CASSPGLAGGLTYEQYF. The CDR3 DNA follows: TGTGCCAGCAGCCCGGGACTAGCGGGGGGTTTAACCTACGAGCAGTACTTC.

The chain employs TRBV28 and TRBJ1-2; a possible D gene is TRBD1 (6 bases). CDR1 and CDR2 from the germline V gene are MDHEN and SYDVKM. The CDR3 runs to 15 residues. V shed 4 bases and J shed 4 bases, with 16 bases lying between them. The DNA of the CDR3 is TGTGCCAGCAGTTCATACAGGGTAGTCGGCTATGGCTACACCTTC. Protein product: CASSSYRVVGYGYTF.

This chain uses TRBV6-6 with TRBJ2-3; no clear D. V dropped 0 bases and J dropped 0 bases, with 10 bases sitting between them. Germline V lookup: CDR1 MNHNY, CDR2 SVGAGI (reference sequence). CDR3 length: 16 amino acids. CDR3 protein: CASSYSWAVSTDTQYF. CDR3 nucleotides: TGTGCCAGCAGTTACTCCTGGGCCGTTAGCACAGATACGCAGTATTTT.

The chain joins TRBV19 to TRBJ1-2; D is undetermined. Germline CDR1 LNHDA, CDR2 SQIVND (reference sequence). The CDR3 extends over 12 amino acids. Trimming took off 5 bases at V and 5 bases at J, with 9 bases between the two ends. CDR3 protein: CASSGRLYGYTF. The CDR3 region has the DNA TGTGCCAGTAGTGGGAGGCTATATGGCTACACCTTC.

The CDR3 nucleotides read TGTGCCAGCAGCTTGAACAGGGTTATCTACTATGGCTACACCTTC. Translating gives CASSLNRVIYYGYTF. The V gene is TRBV7-2, the J gene TRBJ1-2; D is possibly TRBD1 (6 bases). CDR3 size: 15 residues. The V gene lost 3 bases and the J gene lost 3 bases, with 14 bases spanning the gap. Germline CDR1 reads SGHTA; CDR2 reads FQGNSA.

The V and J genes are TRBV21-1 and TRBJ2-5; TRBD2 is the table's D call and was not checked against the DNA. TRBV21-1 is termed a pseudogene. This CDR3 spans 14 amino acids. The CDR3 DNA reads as TGTGCCAGCAACGAGGGGACTAGCGAAAAGACCCAGTACTTC. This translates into CASNEGTSEKTQYF.

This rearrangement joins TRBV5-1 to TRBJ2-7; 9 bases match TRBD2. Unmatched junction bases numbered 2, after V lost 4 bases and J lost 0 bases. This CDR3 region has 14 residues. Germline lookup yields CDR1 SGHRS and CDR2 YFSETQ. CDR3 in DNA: TGCGCCAGCAGCGTGACTAGCGGCTCCTACGAGCAGTACTTC. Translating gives CASSVTSGSYEQYF. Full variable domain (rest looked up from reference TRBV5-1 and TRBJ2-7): KAGVTQTPRYLIKTRGQQVTLSCSPISGHRSVSWYQQTPGQGLQFLFEYFSETQRNKGNFPGRFSGRQFSNSRSEMNVSTLELGDSALYLCASSVTSGSYEQYFGPGTRLTVT.

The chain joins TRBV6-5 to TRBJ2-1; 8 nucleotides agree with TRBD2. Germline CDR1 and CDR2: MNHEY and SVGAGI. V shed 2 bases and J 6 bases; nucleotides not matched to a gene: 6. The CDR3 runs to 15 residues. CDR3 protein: CASSYGGTRRNEQFF. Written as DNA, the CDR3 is TGTGCCAGCAGTTACGGTGGGACTAGACGCAATGAGCAGTTCTTC.

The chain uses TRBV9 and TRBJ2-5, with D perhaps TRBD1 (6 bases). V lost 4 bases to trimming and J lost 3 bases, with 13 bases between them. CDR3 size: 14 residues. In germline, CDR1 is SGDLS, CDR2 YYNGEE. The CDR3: CASSYRTVKETQYF. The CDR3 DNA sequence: TGTGCCAGCAGCTACCGGACAGTTAAAGAGACCCAGTACTTC.

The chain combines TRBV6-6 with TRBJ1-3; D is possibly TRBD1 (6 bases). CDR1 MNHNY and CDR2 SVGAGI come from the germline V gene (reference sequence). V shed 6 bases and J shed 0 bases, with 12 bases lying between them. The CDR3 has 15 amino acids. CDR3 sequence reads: CASSPGDLSGNTIYF. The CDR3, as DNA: TGTGCCAGCAGCCCAGGGGACCTCTCTGGAAACACCATATATTTT.

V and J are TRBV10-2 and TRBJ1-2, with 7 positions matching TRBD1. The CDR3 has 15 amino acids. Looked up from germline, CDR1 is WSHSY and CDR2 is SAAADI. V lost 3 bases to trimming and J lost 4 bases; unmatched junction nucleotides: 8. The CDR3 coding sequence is TGCGCCAGCAGTGATCCGGACAGGACCGTCTATGGCTACACCTTC. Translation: CASSDPDRTVYGYTF.

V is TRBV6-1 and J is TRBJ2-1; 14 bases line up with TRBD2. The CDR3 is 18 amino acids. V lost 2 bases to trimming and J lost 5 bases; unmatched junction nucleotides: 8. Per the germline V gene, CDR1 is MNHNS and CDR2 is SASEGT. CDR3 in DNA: TGTGCCAGCAGTGAATCTAAGCGGACTAGCGGGGGGCACAATGAGCAGTTCTTC. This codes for CASSESKRTSGGHNEQFF.

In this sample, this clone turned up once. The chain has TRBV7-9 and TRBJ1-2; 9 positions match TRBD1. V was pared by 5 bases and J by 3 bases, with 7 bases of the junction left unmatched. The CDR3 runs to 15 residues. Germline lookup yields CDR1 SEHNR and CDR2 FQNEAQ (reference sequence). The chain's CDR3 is CASSGRTGADYGYTF. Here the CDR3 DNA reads TGTGCCAGCAGCGGCAGGACAGGGGCGGACTATGGCTACACCTTC.

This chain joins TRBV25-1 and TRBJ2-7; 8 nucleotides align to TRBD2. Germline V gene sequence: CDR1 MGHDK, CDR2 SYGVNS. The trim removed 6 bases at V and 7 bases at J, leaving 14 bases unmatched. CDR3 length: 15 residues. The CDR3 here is CASRAAGGLGDEQYF. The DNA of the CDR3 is TGTGCCAGCAGGGCGGCGGGGGGACTCGGGGATGAGCAGTACTTC.

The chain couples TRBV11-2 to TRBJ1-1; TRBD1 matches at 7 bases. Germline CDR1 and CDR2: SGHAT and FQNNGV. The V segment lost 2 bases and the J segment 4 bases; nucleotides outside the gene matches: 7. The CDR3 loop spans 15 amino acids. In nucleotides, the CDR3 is TGTGCCAGCAGCTTAAAGGGGGCTCGCGGCACTGAAGCTTTCTTT. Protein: CASSLKGARGTEAFF.